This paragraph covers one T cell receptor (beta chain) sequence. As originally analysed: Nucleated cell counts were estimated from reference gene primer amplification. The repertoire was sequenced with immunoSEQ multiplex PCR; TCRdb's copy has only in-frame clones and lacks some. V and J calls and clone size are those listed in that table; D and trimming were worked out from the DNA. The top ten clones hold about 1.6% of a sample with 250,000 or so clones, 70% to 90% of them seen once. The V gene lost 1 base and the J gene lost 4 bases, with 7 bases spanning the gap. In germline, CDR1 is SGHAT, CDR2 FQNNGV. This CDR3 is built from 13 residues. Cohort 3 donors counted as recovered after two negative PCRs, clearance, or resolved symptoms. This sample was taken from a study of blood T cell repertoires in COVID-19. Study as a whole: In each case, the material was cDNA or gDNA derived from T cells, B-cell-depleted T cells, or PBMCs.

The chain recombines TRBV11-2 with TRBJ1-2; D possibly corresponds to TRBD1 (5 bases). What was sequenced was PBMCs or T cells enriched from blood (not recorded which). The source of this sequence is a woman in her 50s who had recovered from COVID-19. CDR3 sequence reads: CASSLGQIYGYTF. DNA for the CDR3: TGTGCCAGCAGCTTAGGACAGATCTATGGCTACACCTTC.